Listed below are T cell receptor beta chains from one sample, sequenced in a study of radiotherapy plus CTLA-4 blockade in lung cancer. Assay used: immunoSEQ multiplex PCR; TCRdb lists only in-frame clones, some missing. The sample consists of about 49,000 clones, approximately 81% of them appearing once. The material was peripheral blood, obtained from a patient treated with radiotherapy plus ipilimumab. These receptors came from a human donor with non-small cell lung cancer whose response to radiotherapy plus ipilimumab could not be evaluated. The CDR3 runs from the conserved cysteine through the conserved F or W. The D gene is left open where the match is weak. Clone size is given for some rows only: seen once, a few or many times, or a class if the clone is expanded.

TRBJ1-5 | . | . | TRBV28 | TGTGCCAGCAGTTTCACCCAGAATCAGCCCCAGCATTTT | CASSFTQNQPQHF
TRBJ2-7 | TRBD1 | . | TRBV6-1 | TGTGCCAGCAGCGAATTGAGGGGGACAGGAGGCCACGAGCAGTACTTC | CASSELRGTGGHEQYF
TRBJ2-1 | TRBD2 | . | TRBV7-6 | TGTGCCAGCAGCTCCGGGACTAGCGGGAGAGAGTACAATGAGCAGTTCTTC | CASSSGTSGREYNEQFF
TRBJ1-5 | . | . | TRBV19 | TGTGCCAGTAAACGCCAGGGGAGCAATCAGCCCCAGCATTTT | CASKRQGSNQPQHF
TRBJ1-2 | TRBD1 | . | TRBV9 | TGTGCCAGCAGCCTCAGGGACAGGGGGCTATATGGCTACACCTTC | CASSLRDRGLYGYTF
TRBJ2-7 | TRBD2 | few | TRBV28 | TGTGCCAGCAGTTTCCCACTAGCGGGAGTACGGGAGCAGTACTTC | CASSFPLAGVREQYF
TRBJ1-1 | TRBD1 | . | TRBV19 | TGTGCCAGTAGTATCACAGGGGCGAACACTGAAGCTTTCTTT | CASSITGANTEAFF
TRBJ2-7 | . | . | TRBV28 | TGTGCCAGCAGTTCCGGGGGGCCCTACGAGCAGTACTTC | CASSSGGPYEQYF
TRBJ1-2 | . | . | TRBV30 | TGTGCCTGGAGTGTAGCGGGACGGACTAACTATGGCTACACCTTC | CAWSVAGRTNYGYTF
TRBJ1-1 | TRBD1 | . | TRBV6-6 | TGTGCCAGCAGTTACGCAGGGGGTCTAGAAGCTTTCTTT | CASSYAGGLEAFF
TRBJ1-2 | . | . | TRBV4-1 | TGCGCCAGCAGCCCCTCCCCAGGACAAAGATCTGGCTACACCTTC | CASSPSPGQRSGYTF
TRBJ1-2 | . | . | TRBV28 | TGTGCCAGCAGTTTAATAAGTGGGCACTATGGCTACACCTTC | CASSLISGHYGYTF
TRBJ1-3 | . | few | TRBV9 | TGTGCCAGCAGCGCCGCGGGACGGAGCTCTGGAAACACCATATATTTT | CASSAAGRSSGNTIYF
TRBJ2-2 | TRBD2 | . | TRBV11-2 | TGTGCCAGCAGCTTATGGGCGGGAGGCAAGGCCGGGGAGCTGTTTTTT | CASSLWAGGKAGELFF
TRBJ1-2 | . | once | TRBV2 | TGTGCCAGCAGTGAACAGGCCAGGGGTAACTATGGCTACACCTTC | CASSEQARGNYGYTF
TRBJ2-1 | TRBD2 | . | TRBV7-9 | TGTGCCAGCAGCGCGGGACTAGCGGAATTCAATGAGCAGTTCTTC | CASSAGLAEFNEQFF
TRBJ2-1 | . | . | TRBV7-9 | TGTGCCAGCAGCTTAGGAGGGGCTAGCGCTAGCAATGAGCAGTTCTTC | CASSLGGASASNEQFF
TRBJ1-2 | . | . | TRBV28 | TGTGCCAGCAGCCCGGTATTGAGCAGGGGTAACTATGGCTACACCTTC | CASSPVLSRGNYGYTF
TRBJ1-5 | TRBD1 | once | TRBV27 | TGTGCCAGCAGTTTGACAGGGGGGGGACATCAGCCCCAGCATTTT | CASSLTGGGHQPQHF
TRBJ1-2 | TRBD1 | . | TRBV9 | TGTGCCAGCAGCGGACAGGGGCAGGGTAACTATGGCTACACCTTC | CASSGQGQGNYGYTF
TRBJ1-2 | TRBD1 | . | TRBV7-2 | TGTGCCAGCAGCCCGGACAGGGGAATAGGCTACACCTTC | CASSPDRGIGYTF
TRBJ2-3 | . | . | TRBV21-1 | TGTGCCAGCAGCAAAGGGCCGGGTAGCACAGATACGCAGTATTTT | CASSKGPGSTDTQYF
TRBJ1-2 | . | once | TRBV28 | TGTGCCAGCTACTCCCGGGAAGTTTATGGCTACACCTTC | CASYSREVYGYTF
TRBJ2-7 | TRBD2 | . | TRBV7-2 | TGTGCCAGCAGCTTAGGGTTAGGCGGGGGAAGCTCCTACGAGCAGTACTTC | CASSLGLGGGSSYEQYF
TRBJ1-1 | . | . | TRBV30 | TGTGCCTGGAGTGTACCCGGGCGGGACACTGAAGCTTTCTTT | CAWSVPGRDTEAFF
TRBJ2-1 | . | . | TRBV4-3 | TGCGCCAGCAGCCAAGATCTCGCAGGGCAGGATGAGCAGTTCTTC | CASSQDLAGQDEQFF
TRBJ1-5 | . | . | TRBV27 | TGTGCCAGCAGTTTGGGCCTCAATCAGCCCCAGCATTTT | CASSLGLNQPQHF
TRBJ2-6 | TRBD1 | . | TRBV5-1 | TGCGCCAGCAGCCTCGCCGGGACAGGGACCTCTGGGGCCAACGTCCTGACTTTC | CASSLAGTGTSGANVLTF
TRBJ2-1 | . | . | TRBV11-2 | TGTGCCAGCAGCTCACGACAGGTGACTAGCTACTTCAAGGACAATGAGCAGTTCTTC | CASSSRQVTSYFKDNEQFF
TRBJ1-2 | TRBD1 | . | TRBV5-4 | TGTGCCAGCAGACGGACAGGGAGAGGGTATGGCTACACCTTC | CASRRTGRGYGYTF
TRBJ2-7 | TRBD1 | . | TRBV28 | TGTGCCAGCAGCCCTCGTAACAGGGGGCGCGGGGAGCAGTACTTC | CASSPRNRGRGEQYF
TRBJ1-1 | TRBD1 | . | TRBV9 | TGTGCCAGCAGCGTAGAAGGACAGGGAGAGGCTTTCTTT | CASSVEGQGEAFF
TRBJ2-7 | . | . | TRBV4-1 | TGCGCCAGCAGCTCCCGCGACTCCTACGAGCAGTACTTC | CASSSRDSYEQYF
TRBJ2-7 | TRBD1 | . | TRBV19 | TGTGCCAGTACCGCTACCGGGACAGGAAACTACGAGCAGTACTTC | CASTATGTGNYEQYF
TRBJ2-7 | TRBD1 | few | TRBV29-1 | TGCAGCGTTGAGGCCTTAGGACAGGGCCTCCACTACGAGCAGTACTTC | CSVEALGQGLHYEQYF
TRBJ1-2 | TRBD1 | . | TRBV13 | TGTGCCAGCAGCTGGTCGGAGAGACAGGGCGGCAACTATGGCTACACCTTC | CASSWSERQGGNYGYTF
TRBJ2-1 | . | . | TRBV2 | TGTGCCAGCTCGTCGGGTTGGGGGGGCGCGTACAATGAGCAGTTCTTC | CASSSGWGGAYNEQFF
TRBJ2-7 | . | . | TRBV28 | TGTGCCAGCAGTTTTTCGTTTCGGAGGAGGGAGCAGTACTTC | CASSFSFRRREQYF
TRBJ2-3 | . | few | TRBV29-1 | TGCAGCGTTGACGGACAGTACACAGATACGCAGTATTTT | CSVDGQYTDTQYF
TRBJ2-2 | TRBD1 | . | TRBV19 | TGTGCCAGTAGTATAGGGACAGGGGGCACCGGGGAGCTGTTTTTT | CASSIGTGGTGELFF
TRBJ2-1 | . | few | TRBV6-5 | TGTGCCAGCAGTTTCCAGCGGGACAATGAGCAGTTCTTC | CASSFQRDNEQFF
TRBJ2-7 | TRBD2 | few | TRBV6-1 | TGTGCCAGCAGTTTGACTAGCGGGAGCTCCTACGAGCAGTACTTC | CASSLTSGSSYEQYF
TRBJ1-3 | TRBD1 | . | TRBV18 | TGTGCCAGCTCCGGACAGGGGGCGTTTCAAGGAAACACCATATATTTT | CASSGQGAFQGNTIYF
TRBJ1-1 | TRBD1 | . | TRBV5-1 | TGCGCCAGCAGCTCACAGGGGGCCCCAAACACTGAAGCTTTCTTT | CASSSQGAPNTEAFF
TRBJ2-7 | TRBD1 | . | TRBV5-1 | TGCGCCAGCAGCTTGGTAGGGGGCGTACAGGTCCACGAGCAGTACTTC | CASSLVGGVQVHEQYF
TRBJ2-3 | TRBD2 | . | TRBV28 | TGTGCCAGCAGTTTAGCGGGAGAGCAAGATACGCAGTATTTT | CASSLAGEQDTQYF
TRBJ2-5 | . | . | TRBV7-6 | TGTGCCAGCAGCTTATCCCAGACTATCCAAGAGACCCAGTACTTC | CASSLSQTIQETQYF
TRBJ1-1 | . | . | TRBV19 | TGTGCCAGTAGTATATTTGGGGAGACCACTGAAGCTTTCTTT | CASSIFGETTEAFF
TRBJ2-5 | TRBD2 | . | TRBV9 | TGTGCCAGCAGCCCGGGGAGCGGGAGTTCTCGAGAGACCCAGTACTTC | CASSPGSGSSRETQYF
TRBJ1-1 | . | . | TRBV28 | TGTGCCAGCTCTCTAACAGGTACCAACACTGAAGCTTTCTTT | CASSLTGTNTEAFF